Shown below are 15 T cell receptor beta chains from a single sample sequenced in a study of blood T cells in healthy people across ages. Primed by a sample-barcoded 5' primer and a J-beta primer mix, a second PCR proceeded for 7 to 11 cycles. MiXCR, run by TCRdb on the 5' RACE reads, gives a single entry per CDR3 protein. The table records around 820,000 distinct CDR3 sequences, just under 25% of them present only once. The sample also formed part of further work on T cells of mothers and their children.

Sequenced material: blood. The receptors here all came from a boy under 18 in good health.

The table lists this clonotype with a few counts. The V and J genes are TRBV7-2 and TRBJ2-5; 12 bases line up with TRBD2. With 4 bases clipped from V and 11 bases from J, the junction kept 11 bases outside the gene matches. Germline CDR1 is SGHTA and CDR2 is FQGNSA. The CDR3 contains 15 residues. For the CDR3, the DNA is TGTGCCAGCAGCTATCTAGCGGGAGGGCTGGGGGAGCAGTACTTC. It specifies CASSYLAGGLGEQYF.

The chain has TRBV9 and TRBJ1-2, with 7 bases matching TRBD1. Unmatched junction bases numbered 16, after V lost 6 bases and J lost 5 bases. Germline CDR1 SGDLS, CDR2 YYNGEE. This CDR3 contains 16 residues. The chain's CDR3 is CASNGDPGQKWYGYTF. CDR3 coding DNA: TGTGCCAGCAATGGGGATCCGGGACAGAAGTGGTATGGCTACACCTTC.

To note about this clonotype: A read error may produce the germline difference seen at one junction end. V and J are TRBV12-3 or TRBV12-4 and TRBJ2-7, with TRBD2 matching over 14 bases. The CDR3 loop spans 18 amino acids. CDR3 protein: CASSFVGLAGGDTYEQYF. The CDR3 region has the DNA TGCGCCAGCAGTTTCGTTGGACTAGCGGGGGGCGATACCTACGAGCAGTACTTC.

This clonotype has just a few counts. The chain has TRBV9 and TRBJ1-1; D uncertain. Germline values: CDR1 SGDLS, CDR2 YYNGEE. The CDR3 loop spans 14 amino acids. Trimming shortened V by 0 bases and J by 7 bases, and 13 bases separated the two germline ends. The CDR3 region has the DNA TGTGCCAGCAGCGTAGAGGCGTCGGGAGGTGAAGCTTTCTTT. Amino acid sequence: CASSVEASGGEAFF.

This clonotype was counted only a few times. The chain uses TRBV11-2 and TRBJ2-5; 7 bases fit TRBD1. Gene TRBJ2-7 matches the end of the DNA better, so the J call may be wrong. The CDR3 has 14 residues. The germline V gene encodes CDR1 SGHAT and CDR2 FQNNGV. This CDR3 reads CASSSSTGTYEQYF. As DNA, the CDR3 is TGTGCCAGCAGCTCGTCGACAGGGACCTACGAGCAGTACTTC.

V and J are TRBV20-1 and TRBJ2-1; weak D call: TRBD2 (5 bases). Germline V gene data show CDR1 as DFQATT and CDR2 as SNEGSKA (reference sequence). The CDR3 contains 16 residues. V shed 0 bases and J shed 8 bases, with 20 bases lying between them. CDR3 sequence reads: CSARDKQLVIFDEQFF. CDR3 in DNA: TGCAGTGCTAGAGATAAGCAACTAGTCATTTTCGATGAGCAGTTCTTC.

In this sample, this clonotype turned up a few times. The rearrangement links TRBV6-5 to TRBJ2-5, with D perhaps TRBD2 (7 bases). Germline V gene lookup returns CDR1 MNHEY and CDR2 SVGAGI. This CDR3 spans 15 amino acids. With 2 bases removed from V and 0 bases from J, the gap between germline ends came to 10 bases. CDR3 sequence: CASSYEGGYQETQYF. The CDR3 DNA reads as TGTGCCAGCAGTTACGAGGGGGGGTACCAAGAGACCCAGTACTTC.

The CDR3 nucleotides read TGCAGTGCTAGAGTGTACGGGAGGGCCACCGGGGAGCTGTTTTTT. Translated, it gives CSARVYGRATGELFF. The chain links TRBV20-1 to TRBJ2-2, with 8 bases fitting TRBD2. Unmatched junction bases numbered 5, after V lost 1 base and J lost 4 bases. In germline, CDR1 is DFQATT, CDR2 SNEGSKA (reference sequence). The CDR3 contains 15 residues.

This clonotype was detected a few times. This chain joins TRBV12-3 or TRBV12-4 and TRBJ2-7; D remains ambiguous. The V end lost 7 bases, the J end lost 1 base, and 8 bases lay between the germline ends. This CDR3 spans 12 amino acids. The CDR3 loop reads CASKFKSYEQYF. CDR3 nucleotides: TGTGCCAGCAAGTTCAAATCCTACGAGCAGTACTTC.

This chain connects TRBV7-2 to TRBJ1-5; possibly TRBD1 for D (6 bases). Per the germline V gene, CDR1 is SGHTA and CDR2 is FQGNSA. V lost 5 bases and J lost 4, with 15 bases in between. This CDR3 is 15 amino acids long. The CDR3 sequence is CASSPTVGANQPQHF. For the CDR3, the DNA is TGTGCCAGCAGCCCTACGGTGGGGGCGAATCAGCCCCAGCATTTT.

The chain recombines TRBV3-1 with TRBJ1-4; unclear D gene. The CDR3 sequence is 17 residues long. V shed 0 bases and J shed 6 bases, with 17 bases lying between them. Germline V lookup: CDR1 LGHDT, CDR2 YNNKEL (reference sequence). The CDR3 coding sequence is TGTGCCAGCAGCCAAGATGGGAAGTGGCCCTCTGATGAAAAACTGTTTTTT. It specifies CASSQDGKWPSDEKLFF.

This clonotype was detected only a few times. This chain connects TRBV29-1 to TRBJ1-1; no definite D call. The V and J ends lost 4 bases and 0 bases respectively, with 15 bases between them. This CDR3 is 15 amino acids long. Germline V gives CDR1 SQVTM, CDR2 ANQGSEA. For the CDR3, the DNA is TGCAGCGTTGGTCTGGGCCGCCAGTTGAACACTGAAGCTTTCTTT. Protein sequence: CSVGLGRQLNTEAFF.

This clonotype has more than one count but fewer than ten. The V and J genes are TRBV29-1 and TRBJ2-7; 8 bases fit TRBD1. CDR1 SQVTM and CDR2 ANQGSEA come from the germline V gene. This CDR3 contains 13 residues. J was trimmed by 2 bases and V by 8 bases; bases with no gene match: 8. The CDR3 reads CSLRQGIPYEQYF. CDR3 sequence (DNA): TGCAGCTTACGACAGGGGATTCCCTACGAGCAGTACTTC.

The sample holds a few counts of this clonotype. The gene calls are TRBV27 and TRBJ1-5; tentative D call: TRBD1 (6 bases). In germline, CDR1 is MNHEY, CDR2 SMNVEV (reference sequence). The V end was cut by 6 bases, the J end by 9 bases, with 24 bases between. This CDR3 has 16 amino acids. The CDR3 is CASRTTRGVRVSPQHF. The CDR3 coding sequence is TGTGCCAGCAGGACGACGAGGGGGGTACGAGTGTCGCCCCAGCATTTT.

In its sample, this clonotype was seen a few times. The chain employs TRBV7-2 and TRBJ1-2, with TRBD1 matching 7 bases. Germline V gene sequence: CDR1 SGHTA, CDR2 FQGNSA. The CDR3 extends over 14 amino acids. The V segment lost 3 bases and the J segment 2 bases; nucleotides outside the gene matches: 3. The DNA of the CDR3 is TGTGCCAGCAGCTTTCGACAGGGAAACTATGGCTACACCTTC. It is translated as CASSFRQGNYGYTF.